This T cell receptor beta chain was captured in a study of T cell changes during pregnancy in multiple sclerosis. J was trimmed by 0 bases and V by 6 bases; bases with no gene match: 7. The CDR3 runs 15 residues. Germline V gene sequence: CDR1 MNHEY, CDR2 SVGAGI. Assay used: immunoSEQ multiplex PCR; TCRdb lists only in-frame clones, some missing. In the table there are about 28,000 clones, roughly 94% of which are singletons. This specimen consisted of peripheral blood, obtained in the first trimester of pregnancy. The chain carries TRBV6-5 and TRBJ2-7; 8 bases map to TRBD1. The clonotype was recovered from a female donor in good health, enrolled as a control in a pregnancy study. Here the CDR3 DNA reads TGTGCCAGCAGCCCTACAGGGGGGAGCTCCTACGAGCAGTACTTC. It codes for CASSPTGGSSYEQYF.